Presented here are 16 T cell receptor beta chains from one specimen sequenced in a study of cytomegalovirus exposure and HLA in healthy donors. Amplification used 60 Vbeta primers and 13 Jbeta primers. Using immunoSEQ multiplex PCR, the repertoire was profiled, and TCRdb retains in-frame clones only, with some absent. Of 150,000 or so clones in the sample, just over 70% were seen once. Sequenced material: PBMCs. The receptors originated from a human donor in good health.

This clone was observed a single time. The chain joins TRBV25-1 to TRBJ2-5; no definite D call. CDR3 length equals 15 residues. Germline CDR1 MGHDK, CDR2 SYGVNS. V shed 1 base and J shed 3 bases, with 12 bases lying between them. CDR3 amino acids: CASSEWLDPKETQYF. DNA of the CDR3: TGTGCCAGCAGTGAATGGCTAGATCCCAAAGAGACCCAGTACTTC.

The chain combines TRBV30 with TRBJ2-3, with D tentatively TRBD2 (5 bases). Between the trimmed V and J ends, which lost 3 bases and 2 bases, there was a span of 12 bases. This CDR3 has 14 residues. CDR1 and CDR2 (germline): GTSNPN, SVGIG (reference sequence). This CDR3 reads CAWSETDYTDTQYF. DNA of the CDR3: TGTGCCTGGAGCGAGACCGACTACACAGATACGCAGTATTTT.

This clone appeared once. The chain recombines TRBV27 with TRBJ1-5, with D unresolved. V gave up 3 bases and J gave up 2 bases, with 17 bases separating them. The CDR3 runs to 17 residues. Looked up from germline, CDR1 is MNHEY and CDR2 is SMNVEV (reference sequence). The CDR3 nucleotides are TGTGCCAGCAGTTTTTCAATTGTGGCTGCGGGCAATCAGCCCCAGCATTTT. Encoded protein: CASSFSIVAAGNQPQHF.

This clone was observed a few times. DNA for the CDR3: TGTGCCAGCAGTTACGGGACTACCTACGAGCAGTACTTC. This translates into CASSYGTTYEQYF. The V gene is TRBV6-6, the J gene TRBJ2-7; 7 nucleotides line up with TRBD2. Looked up from germline, CDR1 is MNHNY and CDR2 is SVGAGI (reference sequence). The junction had 0 bases not matched to a gene; V was cut back by 2 bases and J by 2 bases. The CDR3 sequence is 13 residues long.

The V gene is TRBV29-1, the J gene TRBJ2-7; tentatively, D is TRBD1 (6 bases). Germline CDR1 and CDR2: SQVTM and ANQGSEA. The CDR3 length is 13 residues. Trimming stripped 5 bases from V and 0 bases from J, with 11 bases between. CDR3 sequence reads: CSVSYRASYEQYF. The CDR3 DNA reads as TGCAGCGTTTCCTACAGGGCCTCCTACGAGCAGTACTTC.

The chain links TRBV5-1 to TRBJ2-5; tentative D call: TRBD1 (6 bases). Germline CDR1 and CDR2: SGHRS and YFSETQ. V lost 6 bases and J 1 base, leaving 13 bases between the germline ends. This CDR3 has 14 amino acids. As DNA, the CDR3 is TGCGCCAGCATCGGACAGAGCACCCAAGAGACCCAGTACTTC. This translates into CASIGQSTQETQYF.

V and J are TRBV6-6 and TRBJ1-5; 10 positions match TRBD1. V lost 0 bases to trimming and J lost 6 bases; unmatched junction nucleotides: 5. Germline-derived CDR1 and CDR2 are MNHNY and SVGAGI (reference sequence). This CDR3 comprises 16 residues. In DNA form, the CDR3 reads TGTGCCAGCAGTTACTCCCCGGGACAGGGGTTTCAGCCCCAGCATTTT. It is translated as CASSYSPGQGFQPQHF.

The chain couples TRBV5-1 to TRBJ1-1, with 7 positions matching TRBD1. Germline values: CDR1 SGHRS, CDR2 YFSETQ. V shed 2 bases, J shed 3 bases, and the junction held 4 bases outside the gene matches. CDR3 length equals 14 residues. The DNA of the CDR3 is TGCGCCAGCAGCTTTAAGGGGGCGGACACTGAAGCTTTCTTT. Residues: CASSFKGADTEAFF.

CDR3 coding DNA: TGTGCCGAGTCCCTTCGAGAGAACACCGGGGAGCTGTTTTTT. The encoded protein is CAESLRENTGELFF. The chain links TRBV5-4 to TRBJ2-2, with D hard to call. The V and J ends lost 10 bases and 1 base respectively, with 14 bases between them. The germline gives CDR1 SGHNT, CDR2 YYREEE (reference sequence). The CDR3 has 14 amino acids.

The CDR3 coding sequence is TGTGCCAGCAGTGAGACAGGGTATGGCTACACCTTC. Its protein is CASSETGYGYTF. V is TRBV25-1 and J is TRBJ1-2; the match to TRBD1 covers 7 bases. The CDR3 spans 12 residues. Trimming took 3 bases from V and 5 from J; bases not matched to a gene: 0. Per the germline V gene, CDR1 is MGHDK and CDR2 is SYGVNS.

The J gene is TRBJ1-4, the V gene TRBV19; 9 nucleotides align to TRBD1. The CDR3 has 16 amino acids. The V segment lost 5 bases and the J segment 7 bases; nucleotides outside the gene matches: 11. CDR1 is LNHDA and CDR2 is SQIVND in the germline V gene (reference sequence). DNA for the CDR3: TGTGCCAGTAGTTCCCCGACAGGGGGGGACGGTGAAAAACTGTTTTTT. Amino acid sequence: CASSSPTGGDGEKLFF. The entire variable domain, with the rest obtained from reference TRBV19 and TRBJ1-4, is as follows: DGGITQSPKYLFRKEGQNVTLSCEQNLNHDAMYWYRQDPGQGLRLIYYSQIVNDFQKGDIAEGYSVSREKKESFPLTVTSAQKNPTAFYLCASSSPTGGDGEKLFFGSGTQLSVL.

The genes are TRBV19 and TRBJ1-4, with D unclear. The CDR3 is 13 residues long. CDR1 is LNHDA and CDR2 is SQIVND in the germline V gene (reference sequence). V lost 10 bases to trimming and J lost 4 bases, with 13 bases between them. The CDR3 nucleotides are TGTGCCACCAACACGGCGGATAATGAAAAACTGTTTTTT. It translates to CATNTADNEKLFF. The variable domain in full, completed from reference TRBV19 and TRBJ1-4, reads DGGITQSPKYLFRKEGQNVTLSCEQNLNHDAMYWYRQDPGQGLRLIYYSQIVNDFQKGDIAEGYSVSREKKESFPLTVTSAQKNPTAFYLCATNTADNEKLFFGSGTQLSVL.

In DNA form, the CDR3 reads TGTGCCAGCAGTTACTCTCCCGGGACCTACGAGCAGTACTTC. Protein sequence: CASSYSPGTYEQYF. The V and J genes are TRBV6-5 and TRBJ2-7; maybe TRBD2 (5 bases). The CDR3 spans 14 residues. Looked up from germline, CDR1 is MNHEY and CDR2 is SVGAGI. The V end lost 0 bases, the J end lost 2 bases, and 8 bases lay between the germline ends.

V and J are TRBV9 and TRBJ1-1, with D possibly being TRBD1 (5 bases). Trimming took 2 bases from V and 4 from J, leaving 12 bases between them. This CDR3 is built from 14 residues. Germline loops: CDR1 SGDLS, CDR2 YYNGEE. The CDR3 bases are TGTGCCAGCAGCGTTCAGGGTCAGAGCACTGAAGCTTTCTTT. It codes for CASSVQGQSTEAFF.

V is TRBV7-9 and J is TRBJ1-4; 11 bases line up with TRBD1. This CDR3 is built from 15 residues. V dropped 5 bases and J dropped 5; count of bases not matched to a gene: 4. In germline, CDR1 is SEHNR, CDR2 FQNEAQ (reference sequence). The DNA of the CDR3 is TGTGCCAGCAGCCCCGGGGACAGGGGGAATGAAAAACTGTTTTTT. The encoded protein is CASSPGDRGNEKLFF.

The CDR3 loop reads CASSRSGTPSNQPQHF. In DNA, the CDR3 is TGTGCCAGCAGCCGATCAGGGACACCTAGCAATCAGCCCCAGCATTTT. The rearrangement uses TRBV5-8 and TRBJ1-5, with D possibly matching TRBD1 (6 bases). The CDR3 contains 16 residues. V was shortened by 4 bases and J by 0 bases, with 14 bases between the two germline ends. Germline V gives CDR1 SGHTS, CDR2 YDEGEE.